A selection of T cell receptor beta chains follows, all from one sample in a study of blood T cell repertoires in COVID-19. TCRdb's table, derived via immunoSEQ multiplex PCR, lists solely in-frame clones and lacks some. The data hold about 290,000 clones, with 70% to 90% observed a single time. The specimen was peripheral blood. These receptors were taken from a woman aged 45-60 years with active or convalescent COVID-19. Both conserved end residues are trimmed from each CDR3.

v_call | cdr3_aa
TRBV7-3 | ASSAPPGQAVYHYGYT
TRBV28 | ASSQLSSGTPTDTQY
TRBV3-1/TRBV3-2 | ASSPYRDRGNEQF
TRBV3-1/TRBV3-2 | ASSPSGQGAVANEKLF
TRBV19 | ASSMVQGASGEQF
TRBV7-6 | ASSSSSPGGVWRSEAF
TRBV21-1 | ASRSRFRGRATDTQY
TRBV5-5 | ASSLLRGMETQY
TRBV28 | ASSLRLYGYT
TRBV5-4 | ASSSGLAGVGSYNEQF
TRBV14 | ASSLGQSATNEKLF
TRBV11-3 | ASSFIGGSGEQF
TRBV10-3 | AIRRTAVNYGYT
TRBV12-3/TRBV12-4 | ASSLTQNTEAF
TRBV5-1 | ASSLAAGVAYNEQF
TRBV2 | ASSPVVGTSGSGETYEQY
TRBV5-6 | ASSHTWREATDTQY
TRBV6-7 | ASRNRDRGVDTQY
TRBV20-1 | SASRGTGRDQPQH
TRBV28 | ASTPTRGLSGSQPQH
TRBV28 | ASSLNSYGYT
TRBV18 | ASSPQRTGSSNEQF
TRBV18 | ASSPVDSMNTEAF
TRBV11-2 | ASSLVRLATYEQY
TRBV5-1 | ASSYRGRTEAF
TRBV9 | ASSRELNTDTQY
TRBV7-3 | ASSSSGLAGVSDTQY
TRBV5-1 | ASSLEGTVYGYT
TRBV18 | ASSRRQGLDDTEAF
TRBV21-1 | ASTPGITEAF
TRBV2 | ASSPTHRDRSYEQY
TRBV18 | ASSPGPGSPLH
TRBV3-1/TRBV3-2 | ASSPRQTLGYT
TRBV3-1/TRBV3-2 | ASSHSPGQRNNEQF
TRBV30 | AWSPRDRDEKLF
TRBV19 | ASSVDGYNEQF
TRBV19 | ASSKTGSGNTIY